Below are 21 T cell receptor beta chains sequenced from a single sample in a study of response to subunit inactivated influenza vaccine (dated by TCRdb to 2016 to 2019). The sample's time point, from its label and the paper: approximately 40 days after influenza vaccine administration. The library was made by RT-PCR. The listed sequencing device is Illumina HiSeq 2500. TCRdb ran its own pipeline on the public reads, namely fastp trimming at Q25 and MiXCR clone calling, and kept in-frame beta chains. Rows merge per CDR3 protein into single entries with the most common DNA and genes. The sample includes over 150,000 distinct CDR3 sequences, with 9.5% to 13% observed a single time. The biggest ten clones account for roughly 12% of the sample. The starting material was non-naive T cells sorted from PBMCs, obtained more than 35 days after vaccination. The cell subset or site tag for this specimen amounts to: memory T cell fraction. The receptors stem from a man in his fifties who received an inactivated influenza vaccine. Donor details come from another sample of the same person, matched by shared clones.

As regards this clonotype: Being one base from a much bigger clone, this may be a read error. The chain has TRBV7-2 and TRBJ2-1; 7 nucleotides agree with TRBD2. The CDR3 consists of 15 residues. Germline CDR1 is SGHTA and CDR2 is FQGNSA. CDR3 sequence reads: CASSDTSAYNKEQFF. The CDR3 DNA follows: TGTGCCAGCAGCGATACTAGCGCCTACAACAAAGAGCAGTTCTTC.

V is TRBV20-1 and J is TRBJ1-1, with 7 positions matching TRBD1. V shed 6 bases, J shed 5 bases, and the junction held 9 bases outside the gene matches. In germline, CDR1 is DFQATT, CDR2 SNEGSKA (reference sequence). The CDR3 runs 13 residues. The CDR3 bases are TGCAGTGCAGGACAGGCCCTAAGGACTGAAGCTTTCTTT. As protein: CSAGQALRTEAFF.

This clonotype has only a few counts. The V and J genes are TRBV20-1 and TRBJ1-5; TRBD1 matches 8 bases. From germline, CDR1 is DFQATT and CDR2 SNEGSKA (reference sequence). CDR3 length: 15 residues. The V segment lost 0 bases and the J segment 5 bases; nucleotides outside the gene matches: 6. The DNA of the CDR3 is TGCAGTGCTAGAGAGGCAGGGGGCGTTCATCAGCCCCAGCATTTT. This sequence encodes CSAREAGGVHQPQHF.

The chain combines TRBV11-2 with TRBJ2-3; D not resolved. The CDR3 totals 15 residues. V was clipped by 3 bases and J by 0 bases, with 10 bases between them. CDR1 is SGHAT and CDR2 is FQNNGV in the germline V gene. The CDR3 DNA sequence: TGTGCCAGCAGCTTTGCATTACCTAGCACAGATACGCAGTATTTT. It encodes CASSFALPSTDTQYF.

This clonotype was found many times. The V gene is TRBV12-3 or TRBV12-4, the J gene TRBJ1-1; the match to TRBD1 covers 8 bases. The CDR3 loop spans 15 amino acids. With V trimmed by 7 bases and J by 5 bases, 12 bases remained unmatched. As DNA, the CDR3 is TGTGCCAGCACCCCCCTGACAGGGGCGAAGACTGAAGCTTTCTTT. Translating it yields CASTPLTGAKTEAFF.

This clonotype was observed a handful of times. The J gene is TRBJ2-3, the V gene TRBV23-1; TRBD1 matches at 9 bases. TRBV23-1 qualifies as an ORF whose function is uncertain. This CDR3 spans 16 amino acids. V shed 0 bases and J 2 bases; nucleotides not matched to a gene: 3. DNA for the CDR3: TGCGCCAGCAGTCAATCGTACAGGGGGCCCACAGATACGCAGTATTTT. Its translation: CASSQSYRGPTDTQYF.

The chain is built from TRBV7-2 and TRBJ2-7, with 11 bases aligning to TRBD1. V was clipped by 8 bases and J by 4 bases; unmatched bases: 10. Germline CDR1 reads SGHTA; CDR2 reads FQGNSA. CDR3 length: 15 amino acids. The CDR3 spells CASCSGTGGFYEQYF. Written as DNA, the CDR3 is TGTGCCAGCTGCTCCGGGACAGGGGGATTTTACGAGCAGTACTTC. Complete variable domain (other parts from reference TRBV7-2 and TRBJ2-7): GAGVSQSPSNKVTEKGKDVELRCDPISGHTALYWYRQSLGQGLEFLIYFQGNSAPDKSGLPSDRFSAERTGGSVSTLTIQRTQQEDSAVYLCASCSGTGGFYEQYFGPGTRLTVT.

The V and J genes are TRBV29-1 and TRBJ1-2; TRBD1 is a possible D gene (6 bases). Germline V gene lookup returns CDR1 SQVTM and CDR2 ANQGSEA. Trimming pared 7 bases from V and 6 bases from J, leaving 15 bases between. The CDR3 consists of 12 residues. The CDR3 DNA follows: TGCAGCGCGGACAAGGGGGGGCATGGCTACACCTTC. Translating it yields CSADKGGHGYTF.

This clonotype was counted many times. V is TRBV20-1 and J is TRBJ2-1; D may correspond to TRBD1 or TRBD2 (7 bases each). The V gene lost 1 base and the J gene lost 15 bases, with 22 bases spanning the gap. Germline V gene sequence: CDR1 DFQATT, CDR2 SNEGSKA (reference sequence). The CDR3 is made up of 14 amino acids. This CDR3 is CSARVRRDREGTFF. The CDR3 DNA reads TGCAGTGCTAGAGTCCGTCGAGACAGGGAGGGTACGTTCTTC.

The V gene is TRBV2, the J gene TRBJ2-1, with D perhaps matching TRBD2 (5 bases). Germline CDR1 is SNHLY and CDR2 is FYNNEI. CDR3 length: 15 amino acids. V was trimmed by 4 bases and J by 8 bases, leaving 18 bases between them. The CDR3 DNA follows: TGTGCCAGCAGTGTCCAAGGACTCGCCGCCGATGAGCAGTTCTTC. As protein: CASSVQGLAADEQFF.

This clonotype has a handful of counts. The chain recombines TRBV27 with TRBJ2-7; 10 nucleotides align to TRBD1. This CDR3 comprises 15 residues. Germline CDR1 and CDR2: MNHEY and SMNVEV (reference sequence). After removal of 3 bases from V and 4 bases from J, the junction contained 6 bases not matched to a gene. DNA of the CDR3: TGTGCCAGCAGTTTGACAGGGGGCCTCGAGTACGAGCAGTACTTC. It translates to CASSLTGGLEYEQYF.

This chain uses TRBV7-9 with TRBJ1-6; the match to TRBD1 covers 7 bases. Germline trimming cut 1 base from V and 14 bases from J; bases unmatched to any gene: 8. The germline V gene has CDR1 SEHNR and CDR2 FQNEAQ (reference sequence). This CDR3 is built from 14 residues. The CDR3 reads CASSLGQGSATLHF. CDR3 bases: TGTGCCAGCAGCTTAGGACAGGGAAGTGCAACCCTCCACTTT.

This clonotype was seen repeatedly, ten times or more. Germline is not matched at one junction end, which may reflect a read error. The chain recombines TRBV7-2 with TRBJ1-2; 9 positions agree with TRBD1. From germline, CDR1 is SGHTA and CDR2 FQGNSA. CDR3 length equals 14 residues. The CDR3 region has the DNA TGTGCCAGCAGCACAAGGGGGACAGGGAATTCGGTCGCCTTC. This encodes CASSTRGTGNSVAF.

This sequence joins TRBV25-1 and TRBJ2-3; D is possibly TRBD1 or TRBD2 (5 bases each). Germline V gives CDR1 MGHDK, CDR2 SYGVNS. V was cut by 3 bases and J by 3 bases, with 16 bases left in between. The CDR3 runs to 16 residues. The CDR3 spells CASSDPGTARTDTQYF. For the CDR3, the DNA is TGTGCCAGCAGTGATCCTGGGACGGCCCGGACAGATACGCAGTATTTT.

This clonotype was seen repeatedly, ten times or more. V is TRBV7-9 and J is TRBJ1-1, with no clear D. The V and J ends lost 2 bases and 1 base respectively, with 8 bases between them. The germline V gene encodes CDR1 SEHNR and CDR2 FQNEAQ (reference sequence). The CDR3 runs to 14 residues. The CDR3 loop is CASSLLTENTEAFF. DNA of the CDR3: TGTGCCAGCAGCTTATTGACGGAGAACACTGAAGCTTTCTTT.

The chain joins TRBV7-9 to TRBJ2-7; D uncertain. The CDR3 consists of 15 residues. Germline CDR1 and CDR2: SEHNR and FQNEAQ (reference sequence). Trimming removed 2 bases from V and 0 bases from J, with 11 bases in between. The CDR3 bases are TGTGCCAGCAGCTTAATTCTGGGCCCCTCCTACGAGCAGTACTTC. Its translation is CASSLILGPSYEQYF.

The V and J genes are TRBV7-2 and TRBJ2-7; D gene uncertain. CDR3 size: 15 residues. CDR1 is SGHTA and CDR2 is FQGNSA in the germline V gene. Between the trimmed V and J ends, which lost 6 bases and 0 bases, there was a span of 15 bases. CDR3 sequence reads: CASSLTPISSYEQYF. Here the CDR3 DNA reads TGTGCCAGCAGTTTAACGCCGATTAGCTCCTACGAGCAGTACTTC.

This clonotype was seen repeatedly, ten times or more. The chain employs TRBV3-1 and TRBJ2-7, with D maybe TRBD2 (6 bases). V lost 1 base and J 0 bases, leaving 7 bases between the germline ends. The CDR3 is 14 residues long. The germline gives CDR1 LGHDT, CDR2 YNNKEL (reference sequence). CDR3 in amino acids: CASSQAGDSYEQYF. In DNA form, the CDR3 reads TGTGCCAGCAGCCAAGCGGGAGACTCCTACGAGCAGTACTTC.

This clonotype was seen many times. CDR3 nucleotides: TGTGCCAGCAGCTTATCCGAGGGGTCCTACCGCTACACCTTC. Translating it yields CASSLSEGSYRYTF. The chain recombines TRBV7-2 with TRBJ1-2, with a tentative D call TRBD1 (5 bases). V was pared by 2 bases and J by 9 bases, with 16 bases between. This CDR3 has 14 amino acids. From germline, CDR1 is SGHTA and CDR2 FQGNSA.

This clonotype was observed many times. This chain joins TRBV11-2 and TRBJ1-2; D ambiguous. This CDR3 spans 15 amino acids. Germline values: CDR1 SGHAT, CDR2 FQNNGV. V was shortened by 5 bases and J by 0 bases, with 13 bases between the two germline ends. As DNA, the CDR3 is TGTGCCAGCAGCAGAGCGGACGTCCCTAACTATGGCTACACCTTC. Protein product: CASSRADVPNYGYTF.

This clonotype has only a few counts. The chain recombines TRBV6-2 or TRBV6-3 with TRBJ2-7; 8 bases map to TRBD1. Trimming at V came to 5 bases and at J to 6 bases, leaving 12 bases not matched to a gene. This CDR3 is built from 15 residues. The germline V gene has CDR1 MNHEY and CDR2 SVGEGT. The CDR3 sequence: CASSQRQGMGREQYF. CDR3 in DNA: TGTGCCAGCAGTCAGCGACAGGGGATGGGGCGCGAGCAGTACTTC.